This T cell receptor beta chain was sequenced for a study of cytomegalovirus exposure and HLA in healthy donors. CDR1 is LNHDA, CDR2 SQIVND, per germline (reference sequence). CDR3 size: 14 residues. Trimming left V 5 bases short and J 5 bases short, with 15 bases between. The study ran its PCR with 60 Vbeta and 13 Jbeta primers. Profiled with immunoSEQ multiplex PCR; TCRdb holds only in-frame clones, not every one. The table lists about 110,000 clones, about 74% of them singletons. Samples came from healthy bone marrow donors. This clonotype originated in a woman aged 40-49 years in good health and CMV-seropositive. Sequences were obtained from PBMCs. The chain joins TRBV19 to TRBJ1-1; no definite D call. The CDR3 protein is CASSLGARGTEAFF. In nucleotides, the CDR3 is TGTGCCAGTAGTCTCGGCGCCAGAGGGACTGAAGCTTTCTTT. The full variable domain, completed using reference TRBV19 and TRBJ1-1, is DGGITQSPKYLFRKEGQNVTLSCEQNLNHDAMYWYRQDPGQGLRLIYYSQIVNDFQKGDIAEGYSVSREKKESFPLTVTSAQKNPTAFYLCASSLGARGTEAFFGQGTRLTVV.